The rows below give T cell receptor beta chains drawn from one sample of a study of cytomegalovirus exposure and HLA in healthy donors. Produced via immunoSEQ multiplex PCR; TCRdb's table is partial and in-frame only. The sample table includes about 53,000 clones. Source material: PBMCs. Receptors originate from a woman aged 18-35 years in good health and CMV-seronegative. CDR3s include the opening cysteine and the closing phenylalanine or tryptophan. D genes are given only for firm matches.

D gene: TRBD1; V gene: TRBV25-1; J gene: TRBJ1-1; CDR3 DNA: TGTGCCAGCAGCCCCATGACAGGGTTGAACACTGAAGCTTTCTTT; CDR3 protein: CASSPMTGLNTEAFF
D gene: TRBD2; V gene: TRBV5-1; J gene: TRBJ2-3; CDR3 DNA: TGCGCCAGCAGCAATAGCGGGACCCCCACAGATACGCAGTATTTT; CDR3 protein: CASSNSGTPTDTQYF
D gene: .; V gene: TRBV19; J gene: TRBJ2-7; CDR3 DNA: TGTGCCAGTAGCACACATAACCCGCCCTACGAGCAGTACTTC; CDR3 protein: CASSTHNPPYEQYF
D gene: TRBD1; V gene: TRBV28; J gene: TRBJ1-1; CDR3 DNA: TGTGCCAGCAGTCCGCAGGGCAGGGGGCTCACTGAAGCTTTCTTT; CDR3 protein: CASSPQGRGLTEAFF
D gene: TRBD1; V gene: TRBV7-7; J gene: TRBJ2-6; CDR3 DNA: TGTGCCAGCAGCCCTGGGACAGGGAGGTCTTCTGGGGCCAACGTCCTGACTTTC; CDR3 protein: CASSPGTGRSSGANVLTF
D gene: TRBD2; V gene: TRBV10-2; J gene: TRBJ2-1; CDR3 DNA: TGCGCCAGCAGTGAGCGGGAGGCCTACAATGAGCAGTTCTTC; CDR3 protein: CASSEREAYNEQFF
D gene: TRBD2; V gene: TRBV5-1; J gene: TRBJ2-1; CDR3 DNA: TGCGCCAGCAGCCTCCCGGGGGGACCGGGAGTGAGTGAGCAGTTCTTC; CDR3 protein: CASSLPGGPGVSEQFF
D gene: .; V gene: TRBV28; J gene: TRBJ1-5; CDR3 DNA: TGTGCCAGCACCAGGACAGTAAGCAATCAGCCCCAGCATTTT; CDR3 protein: CASTRTVSNQPQHF
D gene: .; V gene: TRBV6-6; J gene: TRBJ1-3; CDR3 DNA: TGTGCCAGCAGGCGCGGCCCCAACTCTGGAAACACCATATATTTT; CDR3 protein: CASRRGPNSGNTIYF
D gene: .; V gene: TRBV4-1; J gene: TRBJ2-1; CDR3 DNA: TGCGCCAGCAGCCTTACTAGCTATACGACCTCGACCTACAATGAGCAGTTCTTC; CDR3 protein: CASSLTSYTTSTYNEQFF
D gene: TRBD2; V gene: TRBV6-1; J gene: TRBJ2-7; CDR3 DNA: TGTGCCAGCAGTGCTCTAGAGCGGGAGGCCCCCCCGTGGGAGCAGTACTTC; CDR3 protein: CASSALEREAPPWEQYF
D gene: TRBD1; V gene: TRBV2; J gene: TRBJ2-7; CDR3 DNA: TGTGCCAGCAGATGGGACAGGGGCATCACCTACGAGCAGTACTTC; CDR3 protein: CASRWDRGITYEQYF
D gene: .; V gene: TRBV6-1; J gene: TRBJ2-1; CDR3 DNA: TGTGCCAGCATCTTACCAGGGCTCTCCGACAATGAGCAGTTCTTC; CDR3 protein: CASILPGLSDNEQFF
D gene: .; V gene: TRBV4-1; J gene: TRBJ1-1; CDR3 DNA: TGCGCCAGCAGCCCCGAAAAGGGAGGCACTGAAGCTTTCTTT; CDR3 protein: CASSPEKGGTEAFF
D gene: .; V gene: TRBV9; J gene: TRBJ1-1; CDR3 DNA: TGTGCCAGCAGCGAACTTGGAGGGGAAAGAACTGAAGCTTTCTTT; CDR3 protein: CASSELGGERTEAFF
D gene: .; V gene: TRBV15; J gene: TRBJ2-1; CDR3 DNA: TGTGCCACCAGCATAACCACGGACCAGGGGCATGAGCAGTTCTTC; CDR3 protein: CATSITTDQGHEQFF
D gene: TRBD1; V gene: TRBV6-1; J gene: TRBJ1-2; CDR3 DNA: TGTGCCAGCAGACGGACAGGCGGCTATGGCTACACCTTC; CDR3 protein: CASRRTGGYGYTF
D gene: TRBD2; V gene: TRBV10-3; J gene: TRBJ2-2; CDR3 DNA: TGTGCCATCAGTGGGGCCAGCGGGACCCCGAGCACCGGGGAGCTGTTTTTT; CDR3 protein: CAISGASGTPSTGELFF
D gene: .; V gene: TRBV5-1; J gene: TRBJ1-4; CDR3 DNA: TGCGCCAGCGGCGGGACCCCTAATGAAAAACTGTTTTTT; CDR3 protein: CASGGTPNEKLFF
D gene: .; V gene: TRBV5-4; J gene: TRBJ1-2; CDR3 DNA: TGTGCCAGCAGCTTGGCCGGTCAGGGCCCGAACTATGGCTACACCTTC; CDR3 protein: CASSLAGQGPNYGYTF
D gene: TRBD1; V gene: TRBV10-1; J gene: TRBJ1-2; CDR3 DNA: TGCGCCAGCAGTGAGTCGGCACAGGGGGCGCGGGGCTACACCTTC; CDR3 protein: CASSESAQGARGYTF
D gene: TRBD1; V gene: TRBV5-1; J gene: TRBJ2-1; CDR3 DNA: TGCGCCAGCAGCCCGACAGGGGCCCACTCCTACAATGAGCAGTTCTTC; CDR3 protein: CASSPTGAHSYNEQFF
D gene: .; V gene: TRBV5-1; J gene: TRBJ1-2; CDR3 DNA: TGCGCCAGCAGCTTGGACACGGGAAAATCTAATGGCTACACCTTC; CDR3 protein: CASSLDTGKSNGYTF
D gene: .; V gene: TRBV5-1; J gene: TRBJ2-7; CDR3 DNA: TGCGCCAGCACCGATCTGACAGGCCTTCAGCGTCAGCAGTACTTC; CDR3 protein: CASTDLTGLQRQQYF
D gene: TRBD2; V gene: TRBV6-5; J gene: TRBJ2-1; CDR3 DNA: TGTGCCAGCACCGGGGGACTAGCGGACTACAATGAGCAGTTCTTC; CDR3 protein: CASTGGLADYNEQFF
D gene: .; V gene: TRBV27; J gene: TRBJ2-3; CDR3 DNA: TGTGCCAGCAGTTCCCTAGCAGGATCAGATACGCAGTATTTT; CDR3 protein: CASSSLAGSDTQYF
D gene: TRBD1; V gene: TRBV2; J gene: TRBJ2-2; CDR3 DNA: TGTGCCAGTGCCGCCGACAGGGAAGTTTCCGGGGAGCTGTTTTTT; CDR3 protein: CASAADREVSGELFF
D gene: TRBD2; V gene: TRBV30; J gene: TRBJ2-7; CDR3 DNA: TGTGCCTCGGGGACTACCTACTACGAGCAGTACTTC; CDR3 protein: CASGTTYYEQYF
D gene: TRBD2; V gene: TRBV13; J gene: TRBJ2-5; CDR3 DNA: TGTGCCAGCAGCCACCGGGGGGGAAGAGAAGAGACCCAGTACTTC; CDR3 protein: CASSHRGGREETQYF
D gene: .; V gene: TRBV7-8; J gene: TRBJ1-1; CDR3 DNA: TGTGCCAGCAGCTTAAATACTTTTACTGAAGCTTTCTTT; CDR3 protein: CASSLNTFTEAFF
D gene: TRBD2; V gene: TRBV11-2; J gene: TRBJ2-1; CDR3 DNA: TGTGCCACCCCAGGACAGCGGGAGGGCCTTGGTGAGCAGTTCTTC; CDR3 protein: CATPGQREGLGEQFF
D gene: TRBD1; V gene: TRBV5-1; J gene: TRBJ1-1; CDR3 DNA: TGCGCCAGCAGCATCGGGACAGAGTTAGGCACTGAAGCTTTCTTT; CDR3 protein: CASSIGTELGTEAFF
D gene: .; V gene: TRBV6-5; J gene: TRBJ2-1; CDR3 DNA: TGTGCCAGCAGTTACTCGCCAGGTTCCTACAATGAGCAGTTCTTC; CDR3 protein: CASSYSPGSYNEQFF
D gene: TRBD2; V gene: TRBV29-1; J gene: TRBJ2-3; CDR3 DNA: TGCAGCGCTTGGGGGTTAGCGGGAGGGACTACAGATACGCAGTATTTT; CDR3 protein: CSAWGLAGGTTDTQYF
D gene: TRBD1; V gene: TRBV6-1; J gene: TRBJ1-2; CDR3 DNA: TGTGCCAGCAGTGAAGCTCCGGACAGGGGGAATGGCTACACCTTC; CDR3 protein: CASSEAPDRGNGYTF
D gene: .; V gene: TRBV27; J gene: TRBJ1-1; CDR3 DNA: TGTGCCAGCAGTTTAGGAGTGGGTTGGGGCGGTGAAGCTTTCTTT; CDR3 protein: CASSLGVGWGGEAFF
D gene: .; V gene: TRBV19; J gene: TRBJ2-7; CDR3 DNA: TGTGCCAGTAGTATAAAAGTCGGACACCCGAGCTCCTACGAGCAGTACTTC; CDR3 protein: CASSIKVGHPSSYEQYF
D gene: .; V gene: TRBV28; J gene: TRBJ1-5; CDR3 DNA: TGTGCCAGCTTTAGTTGGCTGACAGGCGAAAATCAGCCCCAGCATTTT; CDR3 protein: CASFSWLTGENQPQHF
D gene: .; V gene: TRBV4-1; J gene: TRBJ2-1; CDR3 DNA: TGCGCCAGCAGCCAAGAGGGCTATTACAGGAACTTAGGAGTGGTCTACAATGAGCAGTTCTTC; CDR3 protein: CASSQEGYYRNLGVVYNEQFF
D gene: TRBD1; V gene: TRBV10-3; J gene: TRBJ2-1; CDR3 DNA: TGTGCCATCAGTAGGACAGGGTGGCATGAGCAGTTCTTC; CDR3 protein: CAISRTGWHEQFF
D gene: .; V gene: TRBV4-2; J gene: TRBJ2-1; CDR3 DNA: TGTGCCAGCAGCCAAGATGGCCAGGCATCCTACAATGAGCAGTTCTTC; CDR3 protein: CASSQDGQASYNEQFF
D gene: .; V gene: TRBV5-8; J gene: TRBJ2-3; CDR3 DNA: TGTGCCAGCAGCTTAGGACTAAAGGCAACAGATACGCAGTATTTT; CDR3 protein: CASSLGLKATDTQYF
D gene: .; V gene: TRBV27; J gene: TRBJ1-2; CDR3 DNA: TGTGCCAGCAGTTTATCAATGTCGGGGTTGGCTGGCTACACCTTC; CDR3 protein: CASSLSMSGLAGYTF
D gene: .; V gene: TRBV5-1; J gene: TRBJ1-3; CDR3 DNA: TGCGCCAGCAGCTTGGCGGTGGGCCAAAACACCATATATTTT; CDR3 protein: CASSLAVGQNTIYF
D gene: .; V gene: TRBV18; J gene: TRBJ2-5; CDR3 DNA: TGTGCCAGCTCACCAAGCGCCTGGCAAGAGACCCAGTACTTC; CDR3 protein: CASSPSAWQETQYF
D gene: TRBD2; V gene: TRBV19; J gene: TRBJ2-3; CDR3 DNA: TGTGCCAGTAGTGACCGCGGGACTAGCGGCGATACGCAGTATTTT; CDR3 protein: CASSDRGTSGDTQYF